What follows is one T cell receptor beta chain and its context. Per the original data handling: Researchers report that nucleated cell counts were estimated from reference gene primer amplification. Some clones are missing from TCRdb's copy, which holds only in-frame ones; the method was immunoSEQ multiplex PCR. The DNA gave D and trimming, while V, J and clone size come from that table. The sample lists just under 65,000 clones; roughly four fifths were seen once. These data are taken from a study of blood T cell repertoires in COVID-19. About the research overall: Sites across the United States, Italy and Spain contributed samples from acute and convalescent COVID-19. T cells, B-cell-depleted T cells, or PBMCs provided the cDNA or gDNA that served as material.

The receptor was isolated from a human donor in a cohort sampled during active COVID-19. Material: peripheral blood.

Here the CDR3 reads CASSLYRGTEKLFF. The DNA for the CDR3 is TGCGCCAGCAGCTTGTACAGGGGAACTGAAAAACTGTTTTTT. This rearrangement joins TRBV5-1 to TRBJ1-4, with 7 bases that match TRBD1. Trimming at V came to 1 base and at J to 7 bases, leaving 4 bases not matched to a gene. Germline V CDR1 and CDR2: SGHRS, YFSETQ. CDR3 size: 14 residues.